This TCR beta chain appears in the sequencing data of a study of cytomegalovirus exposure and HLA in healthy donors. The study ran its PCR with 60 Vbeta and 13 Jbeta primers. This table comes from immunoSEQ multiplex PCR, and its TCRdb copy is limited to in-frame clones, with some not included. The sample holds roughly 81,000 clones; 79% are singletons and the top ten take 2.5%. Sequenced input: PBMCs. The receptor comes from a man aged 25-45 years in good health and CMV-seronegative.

This chain's CDR3 is CASSFQVMNTEAFF. For the CDR3, the DNA is TGTGCCAGCAGCTTCCAGGTCATGAACACTGAAGCTTTCTTT. The rearrangement joins TRBV7-2 to TRBJ1-1; no clear D. V shed 3 bases and J shed 0 bases, with 8 bases lying between them. CDR3 size: 14 residues. The germline gives CDR1 SGHTA, CDR2 FQGNSA.